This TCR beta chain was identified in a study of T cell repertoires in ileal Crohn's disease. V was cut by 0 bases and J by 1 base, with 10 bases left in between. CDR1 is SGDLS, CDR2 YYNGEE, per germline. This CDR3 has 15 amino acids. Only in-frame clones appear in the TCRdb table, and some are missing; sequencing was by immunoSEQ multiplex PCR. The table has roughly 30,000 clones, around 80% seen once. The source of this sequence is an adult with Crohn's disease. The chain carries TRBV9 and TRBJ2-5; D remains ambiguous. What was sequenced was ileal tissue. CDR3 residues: CASSVGPTFQETQYF. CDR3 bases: TGTGCCAGCAGCGTAGGGCCAACGTTCCAAGAGACCCAGTACTTC.